The clone carrying this T cell receptor beta chain was recorded only once. The data derive from a study of blood T cells in healthy people across ages. The use of a sample-barcoded 5' primer and a J-beta primer mix characterized a second PCR of about 7 to 12 cycles. TCRdb re-called the 5' RACE reads with MiXCR, one entry per CDR3 protein. Among about 640,000 distinct CDR3 sequences listed, under 70% were seen once. This receptor was taken from a man aged 55-75 years in good health. Sequenced: blood.

The CDR3 sequence: CASSVGEDEGGKLFF. The DNA of the CDR3 is TGTGCCAGCAGCGTAGGAGAGGACGAAGGCGGAAAACTGTTTTTT. This chain connects TRBV9 to TRBJ1-4, with D uncertain. Trimming took off 0 bases at V and 10 bases at J, with 16 bases between the two ends. The CDR3 has 15 amino acids. The germline gives CDR1 SGDLS, CDR2 YYNGEE.